A single sample gave rise to the 32 T cell receptor beta chains below, sequenced in a study of blood T cell repertoires in COVID-19. The data were produced by immunoSEQ multiplex PCR, yet TCRdb's version contains in-frame clones alone and is incomplete. The sample lists about 63,000 clones; about 80% were seen once. The sequenced material came from peripheral blood. These receptors came from a human donor in a cohort sampled during active COVID-19.

This rearrangement joins TRBV5-6 to TRBJ1-5, with D unresolved. This CDR3 region has 16 residues. Trimming shortened V by 0 bases and J by 1 base, and 11 bases separated the two germline ends. CDR1 and CDR2 from the germline V gene are SGHDT and YYEEEE. The CDR3 DNA reads TGTGCCAGCAGCTTGGAGAAGGAGGAGAGCAATCAGCCCCAGCATTTT. As protein: CASSLEKEESNQPQHF.

This clone showed up just once. The V and J genes are TRBV9 and TRBJ1-5; TRBD1 agrees at 8 bases. Germline V gene data show CDR1 as SGDLS and CDR2 as YYNGEE. The V and J ends lost 3 bases and 0 bases, in that order; junction bases with no gene match: 5. The length of the CDR3 is 16 residues. The CDR3 DNA reads as TGTGCCAGCAGCGGACCTACAGGGGGTAGCAATCAGCCCCAGCATTTT. Its translation is CASSGPTGGSNQPQHF.

This clone was seen only once. This chain's CDR3 is CASSLGPRDRSYEQYF. Written as DNA, the CDR3 is TGTGCCAGCAGTTTAGGGCCGCGGGATAGATCCTACGAGCAGTACTTC. The rearrangement links TRBV28 to TRBJ2-7; tentative D call: TRBD2 (6 bases). V lost 2 bases, J lost 1 base, and 15 bases lay in between. The CDR3 loop spans 16 amino acids. CDR1 MDHEN and CDR2 SYDVKM come from the germline V gene.

As concerns this clone: Other DNA sequences in the same sample also yield this CDR3. The V gene is TRBV27, the J gene TRBJ2-7; D is possibly TRBD2 (6 bases). The germline V gene has CDR1 MNHEY and CDR2 SMNVEV (reference sequence). The germline V and J ends were trimmed by 3 bases and 3 bases, with 6 bases remaining between them. This CDR3 comprises 12 residues. CDR3 DNA: TGTGCCAGCAGTTTCGGGGGCTACGAGCAGTACTTC. This translates into CASSFGGYEQYF.

The chain has TRBV6-5 and TRBJ1-5, with D perhaps matching TRBD1 (6 bases). The germline V and J ends were trimmed by 2 bases and 4 bases, with 12 bases remaining between them. Germline V gene sequence: CDR1 MNHEY, CDR2 SVGAGI. The CDR3 runs 15 residues. This CDR3 is CASSYVGQGNQPQHF. CDR3 nucleotide sequence: TGTGCCAGCAGTTACGTAGGGCAGGGGAATCAGCCCCAGCATTTT.

Details on this clone: Different DNA sequences within this sample yield the same CDR3. CDR3 in DNA: TGTGCCAGCAGCTTAGGGACAGGGGGGTTAAGCTCCTACGAGCAGTACTTC. This encodes CASSLGTGGLSSYEQYF. The chain employs TRBV7-8 and TRBJ2-7; 10 positions agree with TRBD1. This CDR3 comprises 17 residues. Per germline, CDR1 SGHVS and CDR2 FQNEAQ. With 1 base clipped from V and 0 bases from J, the junction kept 6 bases outside the gene matches.

CDR3 sequence (DNA): TGTGCCAGCAGCTTAGAGTGGGGGGTCGAGCAGTACTTC. This translates into CASSLEWGVEQYF. The J gene is TRBJ2-7, the V gene TRBV7-6; perhaps TRBD2 as D (6 bases). CDR1 and CDR2 from the germline V gene are SGHVS and FNYEAQ. Trimming stripped 1 base from V and 6 bases from J, with 10 bases between. The CDR3 contains 13 residues.

This CDR3 reads CASSLLPSGGSYNEQFF. The CDR3 coding sequence is TGTGCCAGCAGCTTACTTCCTAGCGGGGGTTCCTACAATGAGCAGTTCTTC. V is TRBV7-6 and J is TRBJ2-1; 10 bases agree with TRBD2. V was pared by 2 bases and J by 1 base, with 5 bases of the junction left unmatched. This CDR3 has 17 residues. The V gene's germline CDR1 is SGHVS and CDR2 FNYEAQ.

This chain connects TRBV29-1 to TRBJ1-2; D is possibly TRBD1 (5 bases). The V and J ends lost 3 bases and 9 bases respectively, with 23 bases between them. The CDR3 spans 15 residues. The germline CDR1 and CDR2 sequences are SQVTM and ANQGSEA. CDR3 coding DNA: TGCAGCGTTGAGGGGGGACCTGGAAGCGACCGCCGCTACACCTTC. It is translated as CSVEGGPGSDRRYTF.

This clone was counted between two and nine times. The V gene is TRBV7-9, the J gene TRBJ1-6, with 10 positions matching TRBD1. The V gene end was trimmed by 5 bases and the J gene end by 9 bases; junction bases not matched to a gene: 7. This CDR3 spans 15 amino acids. Germline CDR1 SEHNR, CDR2 FQNEAQ (reference sequence). DNA of the CDR3: TGTGCCAGCAGCCCGCGGACAGGGGGAAGTTCACCCCTCCACTTT. Its protein is CASSPRTGGSSPLHF. Full variable domain (rest looked up from reference TRBV7-9 and TRBJ1-6): DTGVSQNPRHKITKRGQNVTFRCDPISEHNRLYWYRQTLGQGPEFLTYFQNEAQLEKSRLLSDRFSAERPKGSFSTLEIQRTEQGDSAMYLCASSPRTGGSSPLHFGNGTRLTVT.

There are a few counts of this clone. The chain couples TRBV5-4 to TRBJ1-1, with D maybe TRBD1 (6 bases). The CDR3 runs 12 residues. Germline CDR1 is SGHNT and CDR2 is YYREEE (reference sequence). V was pared by 4 bases and J by 7 bases, with 11 bases between. In nucleotides, the CDR3 is TGTGCCAGCAGCCCCCGGACAGTTGAAGCTTTCTTT. It specifies CASSPRTVEAFF.

V and J are TRBV24-1 and TRBJ1-3, with D possibly TRBD1 on 5 matching bases. Germline CDR1 is KGHDR and CDR2 is SFDVKD. Trimming took off 3 bases at V and 6 bases at J, with 11 bases between the two ends. CDR3 size: 14 residues. The CDR3, as DNA: TGTGCCACCAGTGATACCGGGGGTGCAAACACCATATATTTT. The encoded protein is CATSDTGGANTIYF.

Here the CDR3 DNA reads TGTGCCAGCAGCCCCACAGGCACGAACACCGGGGAGCTGTTTTTT. It is translated as CASSPTGTNTGELFF. The chain carries TRBV4-2 and TRBJ2-2, with D perhaps matching TRBD1 (5 bases). Per germline, CDR1 LGHNA and CDR2 YNFKEQ. There are 15 residues in the CDR3. V lost 4 bases to trimming and J lost 0 bases, with 9 bases between them.

This clone was counted a single time. V and J are TRBV5-3 and TRBJ2-7; 11 nucleotides line up with TRBD2. TRBV5-3 is recorded as an ORF, its role being uncertain. This CDR3 comprises 15 residues. J was trimmed by 2 bases and V by 0 bases; bases with no gene match: 1. CDR3 residues: CARSLDSGRAYEQYF. DNA for the CDR3: TGTGCCAGAAGCTTGGATAGCGGGAGGGCCTACGAGCAGTACTTC.

This chain connects TRBV7-9 to TRBJ1-4; D call uncertain. V dropped 3 bases and J dropped 0 bases, with 5 bases sitting between them. The germline V gene encodes CDR1 SEHNR and CDR2 FQNEAQ (reference sequence). The CDR3 sequence is 14 residues long. In DNA form, the CDR3 reads TGTGCCAGCAGCTTGACTACAACTAATGAAAAACTGTTTTTT. This translates into CASSLTTTNEKLFF.

The chain joins TRBV7-2 to TRBJ2-7, with a tentative D call TRBD2 (7 bases). Germline-derived CDR1 and CDR2 are SGHTA and FQGNSA. V was shortened by 3 bases and J by 6 bases, with 15 bases between the two germline ends. The CDR3 spans 14 residues. CDR3 nucleotides: TGTGCCAGCAGCTTTTTCAGGGAGGGGGGCGAGCAGTACTTC. Translation: CASSFFREGGEQYF.

The genes are TRBV12-5 and TRBJ2-5, with unresolved D. CDR1 is LGHNT and CDR2 is FRNRAP in the germline V gene. Trimming left V 6 bases short and J 0 bases short, with 5 bases between. CDR3 length equals 12 residues. CDR3 bases: TGTGCTAGTGGCCCGTACCAAGAGACCCAGTACTTC. It specifies CASGPYQETQYF.

The rearrangement links TRBV5-1 to TRBJ2-1; TRBD2 agrees at 13 bases. This CDR3 comprises 17 residues. Trimming cost V 5 bases and J 9 bases; bases outside gene matches: 14. Germline V CDR1 and CDR2: SGHRS, YFSETQ. The DNA for the CDR3 is TGCGCCAGCAGTCAGGGACTAGCGGGGTCAGGGGATTTTGAGCAGTTCTTC. Encoded protein: CASSQGLAGSGDFEQFF.

The chain employs TRBV7-2 and TRBJ2-1; 11 nucleotides agree with TRBD2. CDR3 length: 15 amino acids. V gave up 5 bases and J gave up 6 bases; unmatched junction bases: 6. CDR1 is SGHTA and CDR2 is FQGNSA in the germline V gene. In DNA, the CDR3 is TGTGCCAGCAGCGGGATAGCGGGAGGGCTCAATGAGCAGTTCTTC. Protein: CASSGIAGGLNEQFF.

This clone has just one count. V gene TRBV29-1 combines with J gene TRBJ2-3; D might be TRBD2 (5 bases). The CDR3 loop spans 12 amino acids. Deletions cut 6 bases from V and 2 bases from J, with 9 bases between. From germline, CDR1 is SQVTM and CDR2 ANQGSEA. CDR3 residues: CSVDSYTDTQYF. For the CDR3, the DNA is TGCAGCGTGGACTCCTACACAGATACGCAGTATTTT.

With regard to this clone: Other DNA sequences in this specimen translate into the identical CDR3. This chain's CDR3 is CASSRTGDLEQYF. CDR3 DNA: TGTGCCAGCAGTCGGACAGGTGATCTCGAGCAGTACTTC. This rearrangement joins TRBV12-3 or TRBV12-4 to TRBJ2-7; TRBD1 matches 7 bases. Losses at the gene ends were 5 bases for V and 6 bases for J; bases not matched to a gene: 7. The CDR3 consists of 13 residues.

The J gene is TRBJ2-3, the V gene TRBV7-8; the match to TRBD2 covers 7 bases. The CDR3 extends over 17 amino acids. Germline V gene data show CDR1 as SGHVS and CDR2 as FQNEAQ. V lost 6 bases and J lost 1; bases outside the gene matches: 13. CDR3 DNA: TGTGCCAGCAGTTTTCATATGGGGGGGGATGGCACAGATACGCAGTATTTT. Its translation is CASSFHMGGDGTDTQYF.

This clone was seen only a few times. J is TRBJ2-2 and V is TRBV5-4; unclear D gene. The CDR3 is 15 amino acids. The germline gives CDR1 SGHNT, CDR2 YYREEE (reference sequence). Trimming left V 4 bases short and J 6 bases short, with 16 bases between. The CDR3 loop reads CASSLTASSAGELFF. CDR3 coding DNA: TGTGCCAGCAGCCTAACGGCCTCCAGCGCCGGGGAGCTGTTTTTT.

This chain uses TRBV5-5 with TRBJ2-7; 10 nucleotides agree with TRBD2. The CDR3 is 16 residues long. Germline V lookup: CDR1 SGHKS, CDR2 YYEKEE (reference sequence). The V segment lost 1 base and the J segment 2 bases; nucleotides outside the gene matches: 6. The CDR3 here is CASSLFGLAEPYEQYF. CDR3 coding DNA: TGTGCCAGCAGCTTGTTCGGACTAGCGGAGCCCTACGAGCAGTACTTC.

The rearrangement uses TRBV7-2 and TRBJ1-3; D is unclear. CDR1 is SGHTA, CDR2 FQGNSA, per germline. Trimming took 2 bases from V and 7 from J, leaving 21 bases between them. CDR3 length: 17 residues. The CDR3 here is CASSLTVDRGLLNTIYF. The CDR3 DNA reads as TGTGCCAGCAGCTTAACCGTTGATCGGGGATTATTGAACACCATATATTTT. The full variable domain, rest sourced from reference TRBV7-2 and TRBJ1-3, is GAGVSQSPSNKVTEKGKDVELRCDPISGHTALYWYRQSLGQGLEFLIYFQGNSAPDKSGLPSDRFSAERTGGSVSTLTIQRTQQEDSAVYLCASSLTVDRGLLNTIYFGEGSWLTVV.

This chain uses TRBV29-1 with TRBJ1-1; TRBD1 matches 8 bases. The CDR3 loop spans 14 amino acids. CDR1 SQVTM and CDR2 ANQGSEA come from the germline V gene. Unmatched junction bases numbered 5, after V lost 2 bases and J lost 3 bases. CDR3 DNA: TGCAGCGTTGAAAATCAGGGGGCGTACACTGAAGCTTTCTTT. Its protein product is CSVENQGAYTEAFF.

This chain uses TRBV6-2 or TRBV6-3 with TRBJ2-1; 11 bases map to TRBD2. Germline V lookup: CDR1 MNHEY, CDR2 SVGEGT. With V trimmed by 6 bases and J by 3 bases, 7 bases remained unmatched. The CDR3 contains 16 residues. For the CDR3, the DNA is TGTGCCAGCAGCCCACTAGCGGGAGACATCTACAATGAGCAGTTCTTC. Its protein is CASSPLAGDIYNEQFF.

This chain connects TRBV5-5 to TRBJ2-7; D is perhaps TRBD2 (7 bases). The CDR3 contains 14 residues. Germline V gene lookup returns CDR1 SGHKS and CDR2 YYEKEE (reference sequence). V shed 5 bases and J shed 3 bases, with 15 bases lying between them. The CDR3 reads CASRLGGASYEQYF. The CDR3 DNA is TGTGCCAGCAGACTGGGGGGGGCCAGCTACGAGCAGTACTTC.

The chain is built from TRBV11-2 and TRBJ2-3; 11 bases are shared with TRBD2. CDR1 and CDR2 (germline): SGHAT, FQNNGV. There are 19 residues in the CDR3. V lost 7 bases and J lost 1; bases outside the gene matches: 16. Here the CDR3 DNA reads TGTGCCAGCAACAAAAGGGCTAGCGGGAGGTCCTTGGGCACAGATACGCAGTATTTT. It specifies CASNKRASGRSLGTDTQYF.

The DNA of the CDR3 is TGTGCCAGCAGCTTCGTAGGAGGGCCCGGCTACACCTTC. It specifies CASSFVGGPGYTF. V is TRBV11-2 and J is TRBJ1-2; D gene uncertain. CDR1 is SGHAT, CDR2 FQNNGV, per germline. Trimming removed 3 bases from V and 8 bases from J, with 13 bases in between. There are 13 residues in the CDR3.

The chain joins TRBV5-1 to TRBJ2-7; D unclear. V shed 0 bases and J shed 1 base, with 5 bases lying between them. The CDR3 is 13 amino acids. CDR1 and CDR2 (germline): SGHRS, YFSETQ. The CDR3 region is CASSLGASYEQYF. In nucleotides, the CDR3 is TGCGCCAGCAGCTTGGGAGCGTCCTACGAGCAGTACTTC.

Only a few counts were recorded for this clone. The chain has TRBV5-4 and TRBJ2-1, with TRBD1 as a possible D gene (8 bases). Germline-derived CDR1 and CDR2 are SGHNT and YYREEE (reference sequence). The ends were cut back, 4 bases at V and 6 bases at J, with 23 bases in the middle. The CDR3 consists of 17 residues. The CDR3 is CASSPRQGRGIINEQFF. The CDR3 DNA reads TGTGCCAGCAGCCCTCGACAGGGGAGGGGCATCATCAATGAGCAGTTCTTC.